Shown below are 2 T cell receptor beta chains from a single sample sequenced in a study of T cells after posttransplantation cyclophosphamide. Some clones are missing from TCRdb's copy, which holds only in-frame ones; the method was immunoSEQ multiplex PCR. The table lists 2,700 or so clones, about 63% of them singletons. Busulfan-fludarabine conditioning, marrow transplant, and cyclophosphamide on days +3 and +4 were administered. Sequencing used PBMCs, obtained 30 days after allogeneic stem cell transplant with posttransplant cyclophosphamide. These TCRs come from a female patient aged 50-59 years who received an allogeneic stem cell transplant from a related donor, was CMV-positive, and had no GVHD. Some T cells may have originated in the graft donor.

The rearrangement uses TRBV28 and TRBJ1-4; D is possibly TRBD1 (6 bases). This CDR3 is 15 amino acids long. V was clipped by 5 bases and J by 7 bases, with 17 bases between them. CDR1 and CDR2 (germline): MDHEN, SYDVKM. The CDR3 sequence is CASSSPGGVGEKLFF. The CDR3 coding sequence is TGTGCCAGCAGTAGTCCGGGGGGCGTTGGTGAAAAACTGTTTTTT.

This clone occurred a few times. The chain has TRBV5-8 and TRBJ2-1, with TRBD2 matching 7 bases. CDR1 is SGHTS, CDR2 YDEGEE, per germline. The CDR3 runs 13 residues. J was trimmed by 8 bases and V by 4 bases; bases with no gene match: 6. CDR3 sequence: CASSTRLAHEQFF. DNA of the CDR3: TGTGCCAGCAGCACACGACTAGCCCATGAGCAGTTCTTC.